These 15 T cell receptor beta chains were all obtained from the same sample, sequenced in a study of lung T cells in sarcoidosis with Löfgren's syndrome. TCRdb re-called the reads through MiXCR, storing one row per CDR3 protein. The repertoire has 15,000 to 25,000 distinct CDR3 sequences, about a fifth of them found once; the top ten carry about 3.8%. The material sequenced was CD4+ T cells from PBMCs. The receptor source for this set is a human donor with sarcoidosis (Löfgren's syndrome or another form), or a control subject (not recorded which).

This clonotype appeared many times. This chain uses TRBV3-1 with TRBJ1-2; D is perhaps TRBD1 (5 bases). CDR1 is LGHDT and CDR2 is YNNKEL in the germline V gene (reference sequence). The V end was cut by 4 bases, the J end by 6 bases, with 18 bases between. There are 15 residues in the CDR3. In nucleotides, the CDR3 is TGTGCCAGCAGCCCGCAAGGGGAGGGGCCGAATGGCTACACCTTC. The encoded protein is CASSPQGEGPNGYTF.

In the case of this clonotype: A much larger clonotype is one base distant, so this may be a read error. This chain connects TRBV3-1 to TRBJ1-1; 10 positions agree with TRBD1. CDR1 is LGHDT and CDR2 is YNNKEL in the germline V gene (reference sequence). CDR3 length: 15 amino acids. The CDR3 spells CASGQPTGGKTEAFF. As DNA, the CDR3 is TGTGCCAGCGGCCAACCGACAGGGGGCAAAACTGAAGCTTTCTTT.

This clonotype came up many times. The rearrangement uses TRBV20-1 and TRBJ2-1; 9 positions match TRBD2. V shed 8 bases, J shed 3 bases, and the junction held 17 bases outside the gene matches. This CDR3 comprises 17 residues. Germline CDR1 is DFQATT and CDR2 is SNEGSKA (reference sequence). The CDR3 here is CSWPAPSGNPLYNEQFF. In DNA form, the CDR3 reads TGCAGTTGGCCCGCCCCTAGCGGGAACCCGCTCTACAATGAGCAGTTCTTC.

This clonotype came up many times. The V and J genes are TRBV7-9 and TRBJ1-6; D gene unclear. Germline-derived CDR1 and CDR2 are SEHNR and FQNEAQ (reference sequence). V lost 6 bases to trimming and J lost 7 bases, with 10 bases between them. CDR3 length: 13 residues. As DNA, the CDR3 is TGTGCCAGCAGTTCCATGGGGAATTCACCCCTCCACTTT. It specifies CASSSMGNSPLHF.

By proportion, this clonotype is medium-sized. The chain is built from TRBV6-1 and TRBJ2-3, with 11 bases identical to TRBD1. The ends lost 7 bases at V and 6 bases at J; junction bases unmatched: 15. This CDR3 spans 17 amino acids. Germline-derived CDR1 and CDR2 are MNHNS and SASEGT. The CDR3 DNA reads TGTGCCAGCACAAGAGAAGTGGGACAGGGGGGTGGCGATACGCAGTATTTT. Amino acid sequence: CASTREVGQGGGDTQYF.

By share of the sample, this clonotype is medium-sized (0.01 to 0.1%). This rearrangement joins TRBV20-1 to TRBJ2-3; 8 nucleotides align to TRBD2. The germline gives CDR1 DFQATT, CDR2 SNEGSKA (reference sequence). The length of the CDR3 is 17 residues. V shed 1 base, J shed 2 bases, and the junction held 11 bases outside the gene matches. The CDR3 nucleotides read TGCAGTGCTAGAGCTCGGCTAGCGGGTAGCTCCACAGATACGCAGTATTTT. Its translation: CSARARLAGSSTDTQYF.

This clonotype was seen ten or more times. This rearrangement joins TRBV24-1 to TRBJ2-3, with TRBD2 as a possible D gene (6 bases). Trimming cost V 9 bases and J 1 base, with 10 bases left between them. Germline lookup yields CDR1 KGHDR and CDR2 SFDVKD. This CDR3 region has 13 residues. CDR3 in amino acids: CATGRGGTDTQYF. CDR3 coding DNA: TGTGCCACCGGGCGGGGTGGCACAGATACGCAGTATTTT.

This clonotype has at least ten counts. This chain uses TRBV19 with TRBJ2-5, with unresolved D. V was trimmed by 2 bases and J by 2 bases, leaving 12 bases between them. CDR1 LNHDA and CDR2 SQIVND come from the germline V gene (reference sequence). The CDR3 length is 15 residues. The CDR3, as DNA: TGTGCCAGTAGTATACTCCTGGGTAATCAAGAGACCCAGTACTTC. Translation gives CASSILLGNQETQYF.

CDR3 protein: CSAEYGASSPLHF. The CDR3 DNA follows: TGCAGCGCCGAGTATGGGGCCAGTTCACCCCTCCACTTT. J is TRBJ1-6 and V is TRBV29-1, with TRBD1 as a possible D gene (5 bases). Germline V gene sequence: CDR1 SQVTM, CDR2 ANQGSEA. Trimming shortened V by 7 bases and J by 9 bases, and 16 bases separated the two germline ends. The CDR3 loop spans 13 amino acids.

This clonotype was seen repeatedly, ten times or more. The chain's CDR3 is CASSSRNSPLHF. The CDR3 DNA reads TGTGCCAGCAGTAGCAGGAATTCACCCCTCCACTTT. The V call is TRBV2, the J call TRBJ1-6; D ambiguous. There are 12 residues in the CDR3. CDR1 and CDR2 from the germline V gene are SNHLY and FYNNEI. Trimming cost V 5 bases and J 7 bases, with 6 bases left between them.

Remarks on this clonotype: At one end, the junction sequence differs from germline, possibly due to a read error. This chain links TRBV12-3 or TRBV12-4 with TRBJ2-3; 7 nucleotides align to TRBD2. This CDR3 comprises 15 residues. The CDR3 loop reads CASKRAGLSADTQYF. DNA for the CDR3: TGTGCCAGCAAACGAGCGGGACTAAGCGCAGATACGCAGTACTTT.

In the case of this clonotype: A read error may be the cause here, since a much bigger clone is one base away. The chain couples TRBV3-1 to TRBJ1-5; D gene unclear. Per germline, CDR1 LGHDT and CDR2 YNNKEL (reference sequence). Trimming took off 3 bases at V and 4 bases at J, with 10 bases between the two ends. This CDR3 is built from 14 residues. The CDR3 loop reads CASSQHIGNQPQHF. CDR3 nucleotide sequence: TGTGCCAGCAGCCAGCATATAGGTAATCAGCCCCAGCATTTT.

The chain couples TRBV7-2 to TRBJ2-7; the D gene is possibly TRBD2 (6 bases). The length of the CDR3 is 14 residues. Trimming stripped 9 bases from V and 5 bases from J, with 20 bases between. Germline CDR1 is SGHTA and CDR2 is FQGNSA. CDR3: CASSPRAGSHEQYF. CDR3 DNA sequence: TGTGCCAGTAGCCCTAGGGCGGGGTCCCACGAGCAGTACTTC. Looking up the rest from reference TRBV7-2 and TRBJ2-7 gives the full variable domain: GAGVSQSPSNKVTEKGKDVELRCDPISGHTALYWYRQSLGQGLEFLIYFQGNSAPDKSGLPSDRFSAERTGGSVSTLTIQRTQQEDSAVYLCASSPRAGSHEQYFGPGTRLTVT.

This clonotype appeared many times. The chain recombines TRBV29-1 with TRBJ1-4; D remains unclear. CDR3 length equals 13 residues. Trimming removed 0 bases from V and 10 bases from J, with 12 bases in between. Germline V lookup: CDR1 SQVTM, CDR2 ANQGSEA. CDR3 coding DNA: TGCAGCGTTGAAGAGACTAGCGGCGGAAAACTGTTTTTT. Amino acid sequence: CSVEETSGGKLFF. The full variable domain, completed using reference TRBV29-1 and TRBJ1-4, is SAVISQKPSRDICQRGTSLTIQCQVDSQVTMMFWYRQQPGQSLTLIATANQGSEATYESGFVIDKFPISRPNLTFSTLTVSNMSPEDSSIYLCSVEETSGGKLFFGSGTQLSVL.

This clonotype was observed at least ten times. J is TRBJ1-4 and V is TRBV28; D gene ambiguous. Germline CDR1 MDHEN, CDR2 SYDVKM. There are 15 residues in the CDR3. V lost 7 bases, J lost 8 bases, and 20 bases lay in between. The CDR3 bases are TGTGCCAGCAATTCCCCGGGAGGTAATGGCGAAAAACTGTTTTTT. Translation: CASNSPGGNGEKLFF. Combining the CDR3 with reference TRBV28 and TRBJ1-4 gives the whole variable domain DVKVTQSSRYLVKRTGEKVFLECVQDMDHENMFWYRQDPGLGLRLIYFSYDVKMKEKGDIPEGYSVSREKKERFSLILESASTNQTSMYLCASNSPGGNGEKLFFGSGTQLSVL.